The TCR beta chain described here comes from a study of beta chain features in type 1 diabetes. Study-level findings and limits: More deletions and fewer insertions at VDJ junctions were found in patients with type 1 diabetes.

Reverse transcription of all isolated RNA meant that expressed TCRB transcripts were sequenced. Here immunoSEQ multiplex PCR was the method, and the copy in TCRdb shows in-frame clones only, minus some. The data contain more than 150,000 clones, roughly 10% of them singletons. This clone was observed a handful of times. What it binds is not known. Sequenced input: central memory CD4+ T cells from blood. This sequence originates from a man aged 18 to 29 in good health.

CDR3 amino acids: CASAVYEQYF. DNA of the CDR3: TGTGCCAGCGCAGTCTACGAGCAGTACTTC. The chain has TRBV2 and TRBJ2-7; D remains ambiguous. V lost 8 bases and J 3 bases, leaving 5 bases between the germline ends. CDR1 SNHLY and CDR2 FYNNEI come from the germline V gene. The CDR3 consists of 10 residues. Based on the CDR3 plus reference TRBV2 and TRBJ2-7, the full variable domain is EPEVTQTPSHQVTQMGQEVILRCVPISNHLYFYWYRQILGQKVEFLVSFYNNEISEKSEIFDDQFSVERPDGSNFTLKIRSTKLEDSAMYFCASAVYEQYFGPGTRLTVT.